Following are 18 T cell receptor beta chains from one sample sequenced in a study of T-cell memory formation after mild COVID-19. TCRdb re-called the 5' RACE reads through MiXCR, storing one row per CDR3 protein. Of a few hundred thousand distinct CDR3 sequences listed, 15% to 20% are singletons. The specimen sequenced was PBMCs or a T cell subset sorted from them (not recorded which). These receptors all stem from a man in his late teens or twenties who had mild COVID-19 (a few samples of this study predate the infection). Cell type and time point are not known.

This clonotype was seen a few times. The J gene is TRBJ1-1, the V gene TRBV6-2 or TRBV6-3, with 8 bases fitting TRBD1. Losses at the gene ends were 8 bases for V and 5 bases for J; bases not matched to a gene: 7. Germline V gives CDR1 MNHEY, CDR2 SVGEGT. The CDR3 totals 13 residues. The CDR3 DNA reads as TGTGCCAGCCTTCAGGACAGGGCGACTGAAGCTTTCTTT. The encoded protein is CASLQDRATEAFF.

Only a few counts were recorded for this clonotype. V and J are TRBV29-1 and TRBJ1-4, with a possible D match to TRBD1 (6 bases). This CDR3 has 14 residues. The V end was cut by 4 bases, the J end by 1 base, with 10 bases between. CDR1 is SQVTM and CDR2 is ANQGSEA in the germline V gene. CDR3 region: CSVGKGGTNEKLFF. The CDR3, as DNA: TGCAGCGTTGGAAAAGGGGGAACTAATGAAAAACTGTTTTTT. Together with reference TRBV29-1 and TRBJ1-4, the CDR3 gives the full variable domain: SAVISQKPSRDICQRGTSLTIQCQVDSQVTMMFWYRQQPGQSLTLIATANQGSEATYESGFVIDKFPISRPNLTFSTLTVSNMSPEDSSIYLCSVGKGGTNEKLFFGSGTQLSVL.

This clonotype was seen only a few times. The V call is TRBV7-2, the J call TRBJ2-7; TRBD1 matches at 8 bases. The ends lost 2 bases at V and 3 bases at J; junction bases unmatched: 3. The length of the CDR3 is 14 residues. Germline CDR1 SGHTA, CDR2 FQGNSA. The CDR3, as DNA: TGTGCCAGCAGCTTAACACAGGGGGTCTACGAGCAGTACTTC. Residues: CASSLTQGVYEQYF.

V and J are TRBV15 and TRBJ2-2; D uncertain. V shed 3 bases and J shed 5 bases, with 4 bases lying between them. The CDR3 runs 12 residues. Germline V gene lookup returns CDR1 LNHNV and CDR2 YYDKDF (reference sequence). The CDR3 sequence: CATSRDTGELFF. The CDR3 DNA follows: TGTGCCACCAGCAGGGATACCGGGGAGCTGTTTTTT.

This rearrangement joins TRBV27 to TRBJ1-6, with 9 bases aligning to TRBD1. J gave up 7 bases and V 6 bases, and 7 bases lay outside the gene matches. This CDR3 spans 15 amino acids. From germline, CDR1 is MNHEY and CDR2 SMNVEV (reference sequence). CDR3 coding DNA: TGTGCCAGCAGCCCCTGGACAGGGGTAAATTCACCCCTCCACTTT. Translating gives CASSPWTGVNSPLHF.

The gene calls are TRBV6-6 and TRBJ2-5; D tentatively fits TRBD1 or TRBD2 (5 bases each). Trimming cost V 2 bases and J 4 bases, with 14 bases left between them. There are 15 residues in the CDR3. Germline lookup yields CDR1 MNHNY and CDR2 SVGAGI (reference sequence). In DNA form, the CDR3 reads TGTGCCAGCAGTTACCAAGGGGACGGAGGAGAGACCCAGTACTTC. Translating it yields CASSYQGDGGETQYF.

This clonotype turned up a few times. CDR3 in amino acids: CATTSYGEQFF. The CDR3 DNA is TGTGCCACCACCTCCTACGGTGAGCAGTTCTTC. The V call is TRBV24-1, the J call TRBJ2-1; D is uncertain. CDR3 length: 11 amino acids. V lost 8 bases and J 9 bases, leaving 10 bases between the germline ends. Germline V gene lookup returns CDR1 KGHDR and CDR2 SFDVKD.

The chain joins TRBV4-1 to TRBJ1-4; D not certain. V lost 0 bases and J lost 4, with 9 bases in between. The germline V gene encodes CDR1 MGHRA and CDR2 YSYEKL. This CDR3 spans 15 amino acids. Here the CDR3 reads CASSQDPRNNEKLFF. As DNA, the CDR3 is TGCGCCAGCAGCCAAGACCCCCGTAATAATGAAAAACTGTTTTTT.

This sequence joins TRBV6-5 and TRBJ2-7, with a possible D match to TRBD1 (6 bases). Trimming cost V 5 bases and J 4 bases, with 15 bases left between them. The germline V gene encodes CDR1 MNHEY and CDR2 SVGAGI. The CDR3 runs 14 residues. CDR3 sequence reads: CASSHGTRIYEQYV. CDR3 bases: TGTGCCAGCAGTCACGGGACACGGATTTACGAGCAGTACGTC.

The chain uses TRBV6-2 or TRBV6-3 and TRBJ2-1; 11 bases fit TRBD1. Trimming cost V 8 bases and J 8 bases; bases outside gene matches: 11. The CDR3 length is 15 residues. Germline V gene data show CDR1 as MNHEY and CDR2 as SVGEGT. The CDR3 nucleotides read TGTGCCAGCGGTCACCGGGACAGGGGGATTCATGAGCAGTTCTTC. Its protein product is CASGHRDRGIHEQFF.

The chain uses TRBV10-3 and TRBJ1-5, with D maybe TRBD1 (5 bases). Per germline, CDR1 ENHRY and CDR2 SYGVKD. Trimming cost V 6 bases and J 2 bases, with 11 bases left between them. The CDR3 length is 14 residues. The CDR3, as DNA: TGTGCCATCAGCGGGGGGGTGGGCAATCAGCCCCAGCATTTT. Protein: CAISGGVGNQPQHF.

V gene TRBV5-1 combines with J gene TRBJ2-7; D gene ambiguous. Germline values: CDR1 SGHRS, CDR2 YFSETQ. The CDR3 runs 12 residues. Trimming shortened V by 1 base and J by 5 bases, and 7 bases separated the two germline ends. The CDR3 nucleotides are TGCGCCAGCAGCTTGTCCAGGCACGAGCAGTACTTC. Protein: CASSLSRHEQYF.

This clonotype occurred many times. The V gene is TRBV12-3 or TRBV12-4, the J gene TRBJ2-7; 10 bases are shared with TRBD1. V was clipped by 4 bases and J by 4 bases; unmatched bases: 7. This CDR3 has 15 residues. CDR3 nucleotides: TGTGCCAGCAGTTGGACAGGGGGACTCGGGTACGAGCAGTACTTC. Translated: CASSWTGGLGYEQYF.

This clonotype was counted at least ten times. The rearrangement uses TRBV7-9 and TRBJ1-1; unclear D gene. Germline loops: CDR1 SEHNR, CDR2 FQNEAQ (reference sequence). Trimming shortened V by 3 bases and J by 0 bases, and 8 bases separated the two germline ends. CDR3 size: 14 residues. CDR3 region: CASSFWGLNTEAFF. The CDR3 nucleotides read TGTGCCAGCAGCTTTTGGGGTCTGAACACTGAAGCTTTCTTT.

This clonotype was seen a few times. The J gene is TRBJ1-6, the V gene TRBV6-6, with D tentatively TRBD1 (5 bases). CDR1 MNHNY and CDR2 SVGAGI come from the germline V gene (reference sequence). Deletions cut 6 bases from V and 7 bases from J, with 19 bases between. This CDR3 is built from 16 residues. The CDR3 DNA sequence: TGTGCCAGCAGGGCCGGGACGGGGGTTTGGAATTCACCCCTCCACTTT. Its translation is CASRAGTGVWNSPLHF.

A few counts support this clonotype. J is TRBJ2-7 and V is TRBV28; D is ambiguous. Trimming removed 1 base from V and 2 bases from J, with 12 bases in between. In germline, CDR1 is MDHEN, CDR2 SYDVKM. This CDR3 has 15 amino acids. For the CDR3, the DNA is TGTGCCAGCAGTTTATTAGGCAACAGTGCCTACGAGCAGTACGTC. Translation: CASSLLGNSAYEQYV.

At least ten counts were recorded for this clonotype. The CDR3 region has the DNA TGCGCCAGCAGCTTAGGTCTTGAGGATGGCTACACCTTC. It encodes CASSLGLEDGYTF. This chain joins TRBV5-1 and TRBJ1-2; no clear D. The CDR3 runs to 13 residues. V was shortened by 2 bases and J by 6 bases, with 11 bases between the two germline ends. The germline gives CDR1 SGHRS, CDR2 YFSETQ.

The chain carries TRBV5-1 and TRBJ1-6; D is possibly TRBD1 (5 bases). Germline assignment: CDR1 SGHRS and CDR2 YFSETQ. This CDR3 is built from 15 residues. V lost 4 bases to trimming and J lost 7 bases, with 15 bases between them. For the CDR3, the DNA is TGCGCCAGCAGCCCGGCGGGGGTCCTCAATTCACCCCTCCACTTT. The encoded protein is CASSPAGVLNSPLHF.